The rows below give T cell receptor beta chains drawn from one sample of a study of blood T cell repertoires in COVID-19. Sequencing was performed with immunoSEQ multiplex PCR; in TCRdb, only in-frame clones are kept and a portion is missing. The sample has some 70,000 clones, approximately 79% seen once; the top ten hold approximately 9.2%. Sample: peripheral blood. The receptor set was obtained from a woman aged 45 to 65 with acute or convalescent COVID-19. The CDR3 runs from the conserved cysteine through the conserved F or W. D genes are given only for firm matches. The listing skips clone size in some rows; elsewhere it reads once, few, many or a size class.

J gene	V gene	clone size	D gene	CDR3 protein	CDR3 DNA
TRBJ2-1	TRBV24-1	few	TRBD2	CATSDPGTSGYNEQFF	TGTGCCACCAGTGATCCCGGGACTAGCGGATACAATGAGCAGTTCTTC
TRBJ1-2	TRBV28	-	TRBD1	CASSPGTGLRHAGYTF	TGTGCCAGCAGCCCCGGGACAGGCCTCCGCCACGCTGGCTACACCTTC
TRBJ2-3	TRBV7-6	-	TRBD2	CASSLEGGRASFENTQYF	TGTGCCAGCAGCTTAGAGGGCGGGAGGGCCTCTTTTGAGAATACGCAGTATTTT
TRBJ1-6	TRBV7-2	once	-	CASQINRDSPLHF	TGTGCCAGCCAAATTAACAGGGATTCACCCCTCCACTTT
TRBJ1-2	TRBV20-1	-	-	CSASLLGPGNGYTF	TGCAGTGCTAGTTTGCTTGGCCCAGGGAATGGCTACACCTTC
TRBJ2-3	TRBV7-9	few	-	CASSLEGAGMGTQYF	TGTGCCAGCAGCTTAGAAGGGGCAGGGATGGGTACGCAGTATTTT
TRBJ1-4	TRBV15	-	-	CATSRDLGGNEKLFF	TGTGCCACCAGCAGAGATCTAGGAGGGAATGAAAAACTGTTTTTT
TRBJ2-3	TRBV11-2	few	TRBD1	CASSSRTGRVILDTQYF	TGTGCCAGCAGCTCTCGGACAGGGCGGGTTATATTAGATACGCAGTATTTT
TRBJ2-5	TRBV6-5	-	-	CASSYSGGPQETQYF	TGTGCCAGCAGTTACTCGGGGGGGCCCCAAGAGACCCAGTACTTC
TRBJ1-1	TRBV12-3/TRBV12-4	-	-	CASSFLQTEAFF	TGTGCCAGCAGTTTTCTACAGACTGAAGCTTTCTTT
TRBJ2-3	TRBV7-2	-	TRBD2	CASSLSTSGGAWTQYF	TGTGCCAGCAGCTTATCTACTAGCGGGGGGGCCTGGACGCAGTATTTT
TRBJ1-5	TRBV19	-	TRBD1	CASSTGQYSNQPQHF	TGTGCCAGTAGCACGGGACAGTATAGCAATCAGCCCCAGCATTTT
TRBJ1-2	TRBV6-5	-	TRBD1	CAAMDRGIGGYTF	TGTGCCGCAATGGACAGGGGGATAGGCGGCTACACCTTC
TRBJ2-7	TRBV5-1	-	-	CASSTDRPGLDEQYF	TGCGCCAGCAGCACCGACAGACCAGGGTTGGACGAGCAGTACTTC
TRBJ2-5	TRBV6-5	-	TRBD1	CASTQAGTAKTQYF	TGTGCCAGCACCCAAGCCGGGACAGCGAAGACCCAGTACTTC
TRBJ2-1	TRBV19	-	TRBD2	CASSRTSGRTYNEQFF	TGTGCCAGTAGCCGGACTAGCGGGAGGACGTACAATGAGCAGTTCTTC
TRBJ2-6	TRBV19	few	-	CASSTQGPGANVLTF	TGTGCCAGTAGTACCCAGGGGCCTGGGGCCAACGTCCTGACTTTC
TRBJ1-1	TRBV12-3/TRBV12-4	-	-	CASSWAAETEAFF	TGTGCCAGCAGTTGGGCAGCCGAGACTGAAGCTTTCTTT
TRBJ2-2	TRBV18	-	-	CASSPDREAGELFF	TGTGCCAGCTCACCCGACAGGGAGGCCGGGGAGCTGTTTTTT
TRBJ2-5	TRBV5-1	-	-	CASSALQGNQETQYF	TGCGCCAGCAGCGCACTACAGGGAAACCAAGAGACCCAGTACTTC
TRBJ1-1	TRBV6-5	-	-	CASSSTLDTEAFF	TGTGCCAGCAGCTCGACATTGGACACTGAAGCTTTCTTT
TRBJ2-3	TRBV28	-	TRBD1	CASSTPGQGADTQYF	TGTGCCAGCAGTACTCCGGGACAGGGGGCAGATACGCAGTATTTT
TRBJ2-1	TRBV6-6	-	-	CASSLYNEQFF	TGTGCCAGCAGTTTATACAATGAGCAGTTCTTC
TRBJ2-7	TRBV5-1	once	-	CASSFGSGPYEQYF	TGCGCCAGCAGCTTTGGAAGCGGTCCCTACGAGCAGTACTTC
TRBJ2-5	TRBV7-7	-	-	CASSQTQMAETQYF	TGTGCCAGCAGCCAGACTCAAATGGCGGAGACCCAGTACTTC
TRBJ2-3	TRBV12-5	-	-	CASGQGENTQYF	TGTGCTAGTGGACAGGGAGAAAATACGCAGTATTTT
TRBJ2-1	TRBV19	few	TRBD2	CASSILLAGGWNEQFF	TGTGCCAGTAGTATTCTTCTAGCGGGGGGCTGGAATGAGCAGTTCTTC
TRBJ2-3	TRBV19	few	TRBD1	CASSNRGHGADTQYF	TGTGCCAGTAGTAACAGGGGGCATGGGGCAGATACGCAGTATTTT
TRBJ1-2	TRBV6-1	-	-	CASSVQQGIVRNYGYTF	TGTGCCAGCAGTGTCCAACAGGGAATCGTGCGGAACTATGGCTACACCTTC
TRBJ2-7	TRBV2	-	-	CASSEELSSYEQYF	TGTGCCAGCAGTGAAGAGCTCTCTTCATACGAGCAGTACTTC
TRBJ2-3	TRBV19	-	TRBD2	CASSTTSGGAGDTQYF	TGTGCCAGTAGTACCACTAGCGGGGGGGCCGGGGATACGCAGTATTTT
TRBJ2-1	TRBV29-1	-	-	CSVGKPGNYYNEQFF	TGCAGCGTTGGTAAGCCAGGGAATTACTACAATGAGCAGTTCTTC
TRBJ2-3	TRBV5-4	-	TRBD2	CASGQGLASSPDTQYF	TGTGCCAGCGGACAGGGACTAGCGAGCTCCCCCGATACGCAGTATTTT
TRBJ1-2	TRBV28	-	TRBD1	CASTRDRGYGYTF	TGTGCCAGCACCAGGGACAGGGGCTATGGCTACACCTTC
TRBJ2-1	TRBV29-1	-	TRBD1	CSVEDGGQGGEQFF	TGCAGCGTTGAAGATGGGGGACAGGGGGGTGAGCAGTTCTTC
TRBJ1-4	TRBV19	-	-	CASSIDRAGAANEKLFF	TGTGCCAGTAGTATAGATAGGGCGGGGGCTGCTAATGAAAAACTGTTTTTT
TRBJ2-3	TRBV9	few	TRBD2	CASSVASGGAGDTQYF	TGTGCCAGCAGCGTAGCTAGCGGGGGGGCGGGAGATACGCAGTATTTT
TRBJ2-7	TRBV7-2	-	-	CASSWRGDFAYEQYF	TGTGCCAGCAGCTGGAGAGGGGACTTCGCCTACGAGCAGTACTTC
TRBJ2-5	TRBV5-1	-	-	CASSSQGTVEETQYF	TGCGCCAGCAGCTCGCAGGGAACGGTAGAGGAGACCCAGTACTTC
TRBJ2-7	TRBV12-3/TRBV12-4	-	-	CASSSQPGVQYF	TGTGCCAGCAGTTCCCAACCAGGGGTGCAGTACTTC
TRBJ2-5	TRBV5-1	-	TRBD2	CASSPGAGQETQYF	TGCGCCAGCAGCCCGGGAGCGGGACAAGAGACCCAGTACTTC
TRBJ2-5	TRBV5-1	-	-	CASSPSAGSRETQYF	TGCGCCAGCAGCCCCTCGGCGGGATCTAGGGAGACCCAGTACTTC
TRBJ1-1	TRBV10-3	-	TRBD1	CASGQVNTEAFF	TGTGCCAGCGGACAGGTGAACACTGAAGCTTTCTTT